This T cell receptor (beta chain) was captured in a study of low-dose radiotherapy and immunotherapy resistance in tumors. About the study: Cohort 2 was treated with 1 Gy per fraction every two weeks, amounting to 13 Gy across 26 weeks.

Ten or more counts support this clonotype. Deletions cut 7 bases from V and 2 bases from J, with 14 bases between. Germline V gene data show CDR1 as MNHNS and CDR2 as SASEGT. This CDR3 contains 14 residues. Time point of the sample: after trial treatment. This sample's treatment: LDRT plus nivolumab, ipilimumab, low-dose cyclophosphamide and aspirin (RACIN trial). Priming of first-strand cDNA relied on TRAV- and TRBV-specific primers (covering alpha and beta chains). PCR amplification of the TCRs was performed with Phusion for 20 PCR cycles, and it relied on a constant-region primer together with a V-primer adapter. In vitro transcription amplified isolated mRNA. TCRdb itself ran the reads through MiXCR, one entry per CDR3 protein. This sample has around 60,000 distinct CDR3 sequences, with about 25% found just once.

The receptor was derived from a male donor with prostate cancer. Sequencing was performed on PBMCs, taken after low-dose radiotherapy plus immunotherapy. The genes are TRBV6-1 and TRBJ2-5; D perhaps matches TRBD1 (6 bases). CDR3 DNA sequence: TGTGCCAGCAAGTATGACAGGCAACAAGAGACCCAGTACTTC. It encodes CASKYDRQQETQYF.